This T cell receptor (beta chain) was observed in a study of prognosis after radiotherapy for stage I lung cancer. The overall study: Enrolled patients had stage I non-small cell lung cancer and entered the cohort between early 2018 and 2019. None of the non-small cell lung cancer patients was considered medically operable. Roughly 15 patients presented with newly diagnosed primary stage I lung tumors, and a few carried oligometastatic NSCLC following surgical resection of the primary tumor. Study-level points and caveats: Differential TRBV and TRBJ gene usage was reported between patients with metastases and patients without them.

This clonotype was seen ten or more times. Its specificity is not known. The CDR3 loop spans 14 amino acids. Germline V lookup: CDR1 DFQATT, CDR2 SNEGSKA (reference sequence). V gave up 6 bases and J gave up 1 base, with 14 bases separating them. Multiplex PCR in two rounds served to amplify TCR beta CDR3 from genomic DNA. Initially, in first-round PCR, primers specific to each TRBV and TRBJ gene were used. TCRdb processed the multiplex PCR reads anew with MiXCR; each CDR3 protein has one entry. The sample has fewer than 65,000 distinct CDR3 sequences, less than 35% seen once. The sample here was PBMCs, taken before or after stereotactic body radiation therapy (not recorded which). This receptor was taken from a donor of 50 years or more with non-small cell lung cancer. The chain links TRBV20-1 to TRBJ2-3, with D perhaps matching TRBD2 (5 bases). The CDR3 DNA sequence: TGCAGTGCCGCTACACTTAGCGGCACAGATACGCAGTATTTT. It yields the protein CSAATLSGTDTQYF.